The present entry profiles one T cell receptor beta chain with its context. Its antigen remains unidentified. The entry originates in a study of cytomegalovirus exposure and HLA in healthy donors. Study context: Roughly 80 million unique TCRs from HLA-typed donors made up an early data release. The study's findings and limits: Clonal expansion was found to be greater in HLA-associated TCR beta chains than in equally common others in a later analysis.

Looked up from germline, CDR1 is SEHNR and CDR2 is FQNEAQ (reference sequence). V dropped 5 bases and J dropped 0; count of bases not matched to a gene: 3. CDR3 length equals 14 residues. Donors in the study were healthy people who gave bone marrow. The PCR made use of 60 Vbeta and 13 Jbeta primers. This table comes from immunoSEQ multiplex PCR, and its TCRdb copy is limited to in-frame clones, with some not included. This table holds approximately 210,000 clones. The receptor comes from a woman in her 30s in good health and CMV-seropositive. The chain couples TRBV7-9 to TRBJ1-1; 7 bases fit TRBD1. Sequenced input: PBMCs. The CDR3 DNA follows: TGTGCCAGCAGCGCCAGGGGGGTGAACACTGAAGCTTTCTTT. It yields the protein CASSARGVNTEAFF.